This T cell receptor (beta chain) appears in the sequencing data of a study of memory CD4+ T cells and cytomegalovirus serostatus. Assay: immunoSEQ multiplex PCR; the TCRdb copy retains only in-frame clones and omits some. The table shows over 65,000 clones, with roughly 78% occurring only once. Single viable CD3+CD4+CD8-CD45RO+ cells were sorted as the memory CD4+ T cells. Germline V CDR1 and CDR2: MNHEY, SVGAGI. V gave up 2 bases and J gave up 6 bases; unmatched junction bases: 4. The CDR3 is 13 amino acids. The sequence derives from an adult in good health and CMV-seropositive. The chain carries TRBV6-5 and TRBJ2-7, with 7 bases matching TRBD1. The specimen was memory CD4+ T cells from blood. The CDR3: CASSYRGLGEQYF. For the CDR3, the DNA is TGTGCCAGCAGTTACAGGGGGCTCGGCGAGCAGTACTTC.